This T cell receptor (beta chain) stems from a study of blood T cell repertoires in COVID-19. Study at large: From T cells, B-cell-depleted T cells, or PBMCs came the material, which was cDNA or gDNA.

Germline V gene lookup returns CDR1 MDHEN and CDR2 SYDVKM. V was clipped by 5 bases and J by 6 bases; unmatched bases: 9. The CDR3 consists of 15 residues. As processed by the authors: Amplification of reference gene primers was used by the study to estimate nucleated cell counts. Sequenced by immunoSEQ multiplex PCR; TCRdb stores in-frame clones only, minus some. The V and J calls and clone size are taken from that table; D and trimming were inferred from the DNA. The data show 360,000 or so clones, 85% to 90% seen once. The V call is TRBV28, the J call TRBJ1-5; TRBD1 aligns across 8 bases. The sequenced material came from peripheral blood. This TCR was recovered from a man aged 18 to 29 with active or convalescent COVID-19. DNA of the CDR3: TGTGCCAGCAGTATACGGGACAGGAGGCTTCAGCCCCAGCATTTT. Translation: CASSIRDRRLQPQHF.